What follows are 29 T cell receptor beta chains derived from one specimen sequenced in a study of blood T cell repertoires in COVID-19. This table comes from immunoSEQ multiplex PCR, and its TCRdb copy is limited to in-frame clones, with some not included. The sample lists fewer than 200,000 clones, approximately 85% occurring once. Sample: peripheral blood. These receptors all come from a woman between 45 and 60 years old with COVID-19, enrolled during active disease.

A single count supports this clone. This chain uses TRBV24-1 with TRBJ2-7, with 11 bases aligning to TRBD1. There are 15 residues in the CDR3. J was trimmed by 3 bases and V by 3 bases; bases with no gene match: 3. Per the germline V gene, CDR1 is KGHDR and CDR2 is SFDVKD. CDR3 sequence (DNA): TGTGCCACCAGTGATCCGGGACAGGGGGGCTACGAGCAGTACTTC. This translates into CATSDPGQGGYEQYF.

The CDR3 loop reads CATGLGGSNPRLGQYF. The CDR3, as DNA: TGTGCCACCGGCTTAGGGGGATCTAATCCACGGTTAGGGCAGTATTTT. The rearrangement links TRBV15 to TRBJ2-3, with TRBD1 as a possible D gene (6 bases). This CDR3 spans 16 amino acids. Trimming took 8 bases from V and 11 from J, leaving 29 bases between them. CDR1 LNHNV and CDR2 YYDKDF come from the germline V gene (reference sequence).

The chain uses TRBV6-2 or TRBV6-3 and TRBJ2-3; no definite D call. Trimming left V 4 bases short and J 6 bases short, with 14 bases between. CDR1 and CDR2 (germline): MNHEY, SVGEGT. The CDR3 has 14 residues. In DNA form, the CDR3 reads TGTGCCAGCAGTTTTCGTCGCGAGTCCGATACGCAGTATTTT. It specifies CASSFRRESDTQYF.

This clone was recorded once. V usage is TRBV12-3 or TRBV12-4 and J usage is TRBJ2-5, with 7 bases identical to TRBD1. V was pared by 5 bases and J by 3 bases, with 3 bases of the junction left unmatched. CDR3 length equals 13 residues. The CDR3 sequence is CASSPTGKETQYF. The CDR3 DNA reads TGTGCCAGCAGTCCGACAGGGAAAGAGACCCAGTACTTC.

The V call is TRBV19, the J call TRBJ2-5, with D maybe TRBD2 (6 bases). The CDR3 is 16 residues long. Trimming took off 5 bases at V and 4 bases at J, with 20 bases between the two ends. Germline loops: CDR1 LNHDA, CDR2 SQIVND (reference sequence). This CDR3 reads CASSFGTPTGRETQYF. As DNA, the CDR3 is TGTGCCAGTAGTTTCGGGACTCCGACGGGCAGAGAGACCCAGTACTTC.

The chain carries TRBV6-2 or TRBV6-3 and TRBJ1-5, with a tentative D call TRBD1 (6 bases). V was cut by 4 bases and J by 0 bases, with 10 bases left in between. This CDR3 is 15 amino acids long. Germline V lookup: CDR1 MNHEY, CDR2 SVGEGT. CDR3: CASSWTDYSNQPQHF. The CDR3, as DNA: TGTGCCAGCAGTTGGACAGATTATAGCAATCAGCCCCAGCATTTT.

The chain uses TRBV5-1 and TRBJ2-7; tentatively, D is TRBD1 (5 bases). V shed 5 bases and J shed 5 bases, with 17 bases lying between them. CDR3 length: 14 residues. Germline loops: CDR1 SGHRS, CDR2 YFSETQ. CDR3 DNA: TGCGCCAGCAGTTGGGCGCAGGGTGAGGACGAGCAGTACTTC. Protein: CASSWAQGEDEQYF.

The gene calls are TRBV30 and TRBJ1-1; D not certain. V lost 4 bases to trimming and J lost 4 bases, with 7 bases between them. The CDR3 loop spans 11 amino acids. Germline values: CDR1 GTSNPN, CDR2 SVGIG (reference sequence). The CDR3 nucleotides are TGTGCCTGGACTGTCAGCACTGAAGCTTTCTTT. Translation gives CAWTVSTEAFF.

The chain is built from TRBV4-1 and TRBJ1-4; the D is unclear. V lost 3 bases, J lost 0 bases, and 11 bases lay in between. Germline CDR1 is MGHRA and CDR2 is YSYEKL. The length of the CDR3 is 16 residues. The CDR3 nucleotides are TGCGCCAGCAGCCACGGCAGCGTTTCAACTAATGAAAAACTGTTTTTT. Protein: CASSHGSVSTNEKLFF.

A word on this clone: Other DNA variants within this sample encode the same CDR3. The chain recombines TRBV5-4 with TRBJ2-1; 8 nucleotides agree with TRBD1. Germline CDR1 is SGHNT and CDR2 is YYREEE (reference sequence). V was pared by 0 bases and J by 2 bases, with 1 base of the junction left unmatched. The CDR3 contains 15 residues. CDR3 sequence (DNA): TGTGCCAGCAGCTTGGGACAGGGGACCTACAATGAGCAGTTCTTC. It encodes CASSLGQGTYNEQFF. The whole variable domain, remainder taken from reference TRBV5-4 and TRBJ2-1, is ETGVTQSPTHLIKTRGQQVTLRCSSQSGHNTVSWYQQALGQGPQFIFQYYREEENGRGNFPPRFSGLQFPNYSSELNVNALELDDSALYLCASSLGQGTYNEQFFGPGTRLTVL.

This clone was seen a handful of times. The chain combines TRBV6-6 with TRBJ1-6, with 7 positions matching TRBD1. Trimming removed 4 bases from V and 6 bases from J; junction bases left unmatched: 9. Germline V gene lookup returns CDR1 MNHNY and CDR2 SVGAGI (reference sequence). CDR3 length: 16 amino acids. The CDR3: CASSSPLGGRNSPLHF. For the CDR3, the DNA is TGTGCCAGCAGTTCCCCGTTAGGGGGCCGTAATTCACCCCTCCACTTT.

The V and J genes are TRBV10-3 and TRBJ1-5; D might be TRBD1 (5 bases). CDR1 is ENHRY, CDR2 SYGVKD, per germline. CDR3 length equals 14 residues. V was pared by 5 bases and J by 4 bases, with 12 bases between. Written as DNA, the CDR3 is TGTGCCATCAGTATTGGCAGGGAAAATCAGCCCCAGCATTTT. The encoded protein is CAISIGRENQPQHF.

The chain joins TRBV27 to TRBJ2-3, with D maybe TRBD1 (5 bases). V was cut by 7 bases and J by 5 bases, with 10 bases left in between. CDR3 length equals 12 residues. Germline CDR1 MNHEY, CDR2 SMNVEV (reference sequence). This chain's CDR3 is CASIGAGDTQYF. CDR3 nucleotide sequence: TGTGCCAGCATTGGGGCCGGAGATACGCAGTATTTT.

This clone was seen just once. V gene TRBV23-1 combines with J gene TRBJ2-7; 10 positions agree with TRBD1. TRBV23-1 has ORF status, its function being uncertain. V trimming: 7 bases; J trimming: 2 bases; junction bases outside the gene matches: 11. This CDR3 is 16 amino acids long. CDR3 sequence (DNA): TGCGCCAGCATTCCGGGACAGGGGTTCGGCCCCTACGAGCAGTACTTC. As protein: CASIPGQGFGPYEQYF.

The CDR3 nucleotides read TGTGCCAGCACCCTTGGACAGGGGGTCACAGATACGCAGTATTTT. Its translation is CASTLGQGVTDTQYF. The chain is built from TRBV2 and TRBJ2-3; 10 nucleotides align to TRBD1. With 7 bases clipped from V and 2 bases from J, the junction kept 6 bases outside the gene matches. The length of the CDR3 is 15 residues. CDR1 SNHLY and CDR2 FYNNEI come from the germline V gene.

The chain carries TRBV2 and TRBJ2-5; D perhaps matches TRBD1 (6 bases). The germline V gene has CDR1 SNHLY and CDR2 FYNNEI. Trimming left V 3 bases short and J 5 bases short, with 16 bases between. The CDR3 length is 15 residues. The CDR3 bases are TGTGCCAGCAGTGAGGCGGTTACAGGGACGGAGACCCAGTACTTC. This codes for CASSEAVTGTETQYF.

This clone appeared a few times. The rearrangement links TRBV30 to TRBJ2-3; 15 bases agree with TRBD2. J lost 5 bases, V lost 5 bases, and 14 bases had no gene match. Germline V gives CDR1 GTSNPN, CDR2 SVGIG (reference sequence). This CDR3 region has 18 residues. The CDR3 nucleotides are TGTGCCTGGCAACCCGGACTAGCGGGGGGGCCAGGATTAGATACGCAGTATTTT. Protein product: CAWQPGLAGGPGLDTQYF.

The V gene is TRBV30, the J gene TRBJ2-7; TRBD1 matches 7 bases. Germline values: CDR1 GTSNPN, CDR2 SVGIG (reference sequence). With 2 bases clipped from V and 6 bases from J, the junction kept 7 bases outside the gene matches. The CDR3 sequence is 13 residues long. CDR3 nucleotides: TGTGCCTGGAGTCGACAGGGTAGGAGCGAGCAGTACTTC. This gives the protein CAWSRQGRSEQYF.

Here the CDR3 reads CASSGGRDRYQETQYF. For the CDR3, the DNA is TGCGCCAGCAGCGGAGGACGGGACAGATATCAAGAGACCCAGTACTTC. The J gene is TRBJ2-5, the V gene TRBV5-1; 7 positions match TRBD1. CDR1 SGHRS and CDR2 YFSETQ come from the germline V gene. V was clipped by 4 bases and J by 2 bases; unmatched bases: 11. CDR3 length: 16 residues.

The chain joins TRBV4-3 to TRBJ1-1; D is perhaps TRBD1 (5 bases). The CDR3 extends over 15 amino acids. Germline assignment: CDR1 LGHNA and CDR2 YSLEER. Trimming shortened V by 0 bases and J by 3 bases, and 11 bases separated the two germline ends. CDR3 sequence reads: CASSQDVIGDTEAFF. Written as DNA, the CDR3 is TGCGCCAGCAGCCAAGATGTAATAGGGGACACTGAAGCTTTCTTT.

In this sample, this clone turned up once. The chain links TRBV28 to TRBJ2-5; 8 bases line up with TRBD2. The V gene's germline CDR1 is MDHEN and CDR2 SYDVKM. J gave up 5 bases and V 9 bases, and 5 bases lay outside the gene matches. The CDR3 loop spans 12 amino acids. In nucleotides, the CDR3 is TGTGCCAGTGGGCTAGCGGGTGAGACCCAGTACTTC. The encoded protein is CASGLAGETQYF.

The V gene is TRBV4-2, the J gene TRBJ2-7; the D gene is possibly TRBD2 (6 bases). V was clipped by 1 base and J by 3 bases, with 7 bases between them. CDR3 length: 13 amino acids. CDR1 is LGHNA and CDR2 is YNFKEQ in the germline V gene. The CDR3 spells CASSQVGGYEQYF. CDR3 nucleotides: TGTGCCAGCAGCCAAGTCGGGGGCTACGAGCAGTACTTC.

The chain uses TRBV5-1 and TRBJ2-6; tentative D call: TRBD2 (5 bases). CDR1 is SGHRS and CDR2 is YFSETQ in the germline V gene. This CDR3 is built from 16 residues. Trimming removed 0 bases from V and 0 bases from J, with 7 bases in between. The DNA of the CDR3 is TGCGCCAGCAGCTTGGGTGGAGGCTCTGGGGCCAACGTCCTGACTTTC. It specifies CASSLGGGSGANVLTF. The full variable domain, in which reference TRBV5-1 and TRBJ2-6 provide the parts outside the CDR3, is KAGVTQTPRYLIKTRGQQVTLSCSPISGHRSVSWYQQTPGQGLQFLFEYFSETQRNKGNFPGRFSGRQFSNSRSEMNVSTLELGDSALYLCASSLGGGSGANVLTFGAGSRLTVL.

This clone was detected only once. The V and J genes are TRBV10-1 and TRBJ2-1, with TRBD1 matching over 8 bases. Germline V lookup: CDR1 WNHNN, CDR2 SYGVQD (reference sequence). This CDR3 spans 14 amino acids. The trim removed 2 bases at V and 7 bases at J, leaving 4 bases unmatched. The CDR3 region has the DNA TGCGCCAGCAGTGAGGGGACAGGCTTAAATGAGCAGTTCTTC. It encodes CASSEGTGLNEQFF.

This chain joins TRBV5-6 and TRBJ2-5, with 8 bases aligning to TRBD2. V dropped 3 bases and J dropped 3; count of bases not matched to a gene: 10. The CDR3 totals 16 residues. Germline values: CDR1 SGHDT, CDR2 YYEEEE. The CDR3, as DNA: TGTGCCAGCAGCTCCCCGATGAGCGGGGGAAAAGAGACCCAGTACTTC. Translated: CASSSPMSGGKETQYF.

The chain combines TRBV5-4 with TRBJ2-5; tentatively, D is TRBD1 (6 bases). Per the germline V gene, CDR1 is SGHNT and CDR2 is YYREEE (reference sequence). The CDR3 sequence is 12 residues long. V was shortened by 4 bases and J by 5 bases, with 9 bases between the two germline ends. CDR3 nucleotides: TGTGCCAGCAGCGGAACAGGGGAGACCCAGTACTTC. Protein product: CASSGTGETQYF.

The chain recombines TRBV30 with TRBJ2-5; TRBD1 agrees at 9 bases. CDR1 and CDR2 from the germline V gene are GTSNPN and SVGIG (reference sequence). V trimming: 3 bases; J trimming: 3 bases; junction bases outside the gene matches: 8. The CDR3 contains 15 residues. The CDR3 sequence: CAWRPGQGQKETQYF. As DNA, the CDR3 is TGTGCCTGGAGGCCGGGACAGGGACAAAAAGAGACCCAGTACTTC.

This clone showed up just a few times. J is TRBJ2-3 and V is TRBV5-4; 8 nucleotides line up with TRBD2. J lost 3 bases, V lost 4 bases, and 7 bases had no gene match. Per the germline V gene, CDR1 is SGHNT and CDR2 is YYREEE (reference sequence). The CDR3 spans 15 residues. Here the CDR3 DNA reads TGTGCCAGCAGCCTAAGGGTAGCGGGGACAGATACGCAGTATTTT. Translation: CASSLRVAGTDTQYF.

CDR3 loop: CASSSRDTRYNEQFF. In DNA form, the CDR3 reads TGTGCCAGCAGTTCCAGGGACACCCGCTACAATGAGCAGTTCTTC. V usage is TRBV6-2 or TRBV6-3 and J usage is TRBJ2-1; D is perhaps TRBD1 (6 bases). Germline V gene sequence: CDR1 MNHEY, CDR2 SVGEGT. CDR3 length equals 15 residues. The germline V and J ends were trimmed by 4 bases and 3 bases, with 13 bases remaining between them.